The subject of this entry is one T cell receptor beta chain. Clones were read by immunoSEQ multiplex PCR, and TCRdb kept only the in-frame ones, dropping some. The data show about 61,000 clones, about 85% seen once. The data are from a study of OX40 agonist ivuxolimab in advanced cancers. Trimming left V 9 bases short and J 4 bases short, with 18 bases between. The germline CDR1 and CDR2 sequences are MDHEN and SYDVKM. This CDR3 is built from 14 residues. The sequence derives from an adult with an advanced solid tumor such as melanoma, head and neck, liver or kidney cancer. This sample comprised CD4+ or CD8+ T cells sorted from blood, obtained in a trial of the OX40 agonist ivuxolimab. The chain recombines TRBV28 with TRBJ2-5, with D possibly called TRBD1 or TRBD2 (6 bases each). The CDR3 reads CASHVGGRRETQYF. The CDR3 nucleotides are TGTGCCAGTCACGTGGGGGGCCGTAGAGAGACCCAGTACTTC. Based on the CDR3 plus reference TRBV28 and TRBJ2-5, the full variable domain is DVKVTQSSRYLVKRTGEKVFLECVQDMDHENMFWYRQDPGLGLRLIYFSYDVKMKEKGDIPEGYSVSREKKERFSLILESASTNQTSMYLCASHVGGRRETQYFGPGTRLLVL.